This T cell receptor beta chain originates from a study of T cell responses to AZD1222 COVID-19 vaccine (dated by TCRdb to the early 2020s). About the investigation overall: AZD1222 recipients with second doses at about 4 weeks or about 12 weeks were pooled, because spike-specific TCR depth and breadth did not differ between schedules. TCR sequencing covered 230 or so trial participants: 200 to 210 given two doses of AZD1222 and 26 given two doses of MenACWY control vaccine. Enrollment into the trials was organized by age into subgroups of 18-55, 56-69 and 70-plus years, and those subgroups contained roughly 150, 30 and 60 TCR-sequenced participants, respectively.

The CDR3 regions of human TCRbeta chains were subjected to immunosequencing. From the authors' description of their analysis: Repertoire TCRs were checked for matches against a reference library of SARS-CoV-2-specific TCRs that had been generated using the MIRA antigen-specificity platform. Breadth was defined as the fraction of unique TCRs that were SARS-CoV-2-associated. Depth was defined as the fraction of total T cells that were SARS-CoV-2-associated. Using the MIRA data, every spike-specific TCR was mapped to the spike region that the TCR reacted to and assigned to either a CD4 or a CD8 class. Log10-transformed breadth and depth values were compared by one-way ANOVA with Sidak's multiple comparisons tests. Imported from immuneACCESS, the table was reduced by TCRdb to in-frame sequences with V and J called. These copies leave out some clones; in studies compared against another copy, an unresolved V gene accounts for under half, and the cause of the remainder is not known. The DNA gave D and trimming, while V, J and clone size come from that table. The sample table contains some 130,000 clones; only one count was recorded for 70% to 90% of them. About 5.9% of the sample goes to the ten largest clones.

Points the paper makes about the study in general: Participants were mostly white British and included more females than males, and it was suggested by the authors that clonal diversity may have been underestimated. In the small 56-69-year group, the increase in depth fell short of significance, most likely because of low power. CD4 TCRs associated with the vaccine covered the entire spike protein, and the dominant responses were in regions 160-218 and 743-854. Conclusions about previously exposed vaccinees are limited, since just a handful of AZD1222 recipients were seropositive for SARS-CoV-2 at baseline. A significant rise in spike-specific TCR breadth and depth was observed after two AZD1222 doses relative to day 0 and relative to MenACWY recipients. Because no day 14 peak-response samples were available, the repertoires could be characterized only after the peak T cell response. Reportedly, almost half of the unique spike-specific TCRs recognized epitopes lying outside the regions that are mutated in the B.1.351 and B.1.1.7 variants.

According to the study, the label for this sample's time point signals: baseline before first vaccination. Vaccinee samples were obtained from the UK trials COV001 and COV002, which included a single-blind randomized controlled phase 2/3 trial of AZD1222 (ChAdOx1 nCoV-19) in healthy adults. Trial participant PBMC samples were collected at day 0 and day 28 after the second dose for TCRbeta chain sequencing. From the germline V gene, CDR1 is SGHTA and CDR2 is FQGNSA. The CDR3 runs 15 residues from the cysteine to the phenylalanine. Just the 45-base CDR3 DNA is kept, in frame starting at base 1. Remarks on this clone: Its specific antigen is unknown. One junction end does not reproduce the germline sequence, and a read error may be involved. Within the sample, other DNA sequences also encode this same CDR3.

The receptor comes from an adult in good health. The chain is encoded by TRBV7-2 joined to TRBJ1-2, with an unclear D gene assignment. The sequences come from peripheral blood, collected on day 0 of AZD1222 vaccination. The sequence in DNA is TGCGCCAGCAGCTCAAGATGGGAGGGAACCTATGGCTACACCTTC. This codes for CASSSRWEGTYGYTF.